This TCR beta chain was captured in a study of cytomegalovirus exposure and HLA in healthy donors. V dropped 5 bases and J dropped 5 bases, with 6 bases sitting between them. Germline lookup yields CDR1 SQVTM and CDR2 ANQGSEA. This CDR3 comprises 11 residues. Researchers ran the PCR with 60 Vbeta and 13 Jbeta primers. TCRdb keeps only in-frame clones here, not all; method: immunoSEQ multiplex PCR. Of 200,000 or so clones in the sample, approximately 88% were seen once. The clonotype was recovered from a boy aged 5 to 17 in good health and CMV-seronegative. Sequencing was performed on PBMCs. The chain couples TRBV29-1 to TRBJ2-2, with D unclear. CDR3 nucleotide sequence: TGCAGCGTTTCCCAAACCGGGGAGCTGTTTTTT. This translates into CSVSQTGELFF.